These T cell receptor beta chains were read from a single sample in a study of shared clonotypes between healthy human individuals. Measured with immunoSEQ multiplex PCR; TCRdb has only the in-frame clones, and not every one. The repertoire holds about half a million clones, with about 80% as singletons. The material sequenced was PBMCs. Every receptor here comes from a woman aged 40 to 50 in good health. Some clones in this sample may be carry-over from other donors' samples. Each CDR3 is given with its conserved first and last residue. Fields, in order: V gene, clone size, CDR3 protein. Size is omitted from some rows. Given values are once, few, many or a class for expanded clones.

TRBV29-1	once	CSAAPSISANEKLFF
TRBV5-4	-	CASSLDRGQGATEAFF
TRBV15	-	CATSRDPSYEQYF
TRBV2	-	CASSQQATGANVLTF
TRBV4-3	once	CASSQEVDRFSQPQHF
TRBV7-6	once	CASSPTGADGYTF
TRBV20-1	-	CSARGTGGYTF
TRBV28	once	CASSLDRGGLGYTF
TRBV29-1	-	CSVEGWDRGYTF
TRBV7-9	-	CASSFNPREQYF
TRBV18	-	CASSPVWETGANVLTF
TRBV18	-	CASSSRGTGELFF
TRBV18	-	CASSREYNEQFF
TRBV2	-	CASSVLAGNTGELFF
TRBV9	few	CASSVSGGSGEQYF
TRBV28	-	CASSLGRGLFYGYTF
TRBV7-2	-	CASSLGGINKNIQYF
TRBV9	-	CASGTSGSNEQFF
TRBV18	-	CASSLTFQETQYF
TRBV5-1	-	CASSLAAEGEQYF
TRBV28	-	CASTQGNEKLFF
TRBV15	-	CATEHRDRQLGAFF
TRBV5-4	once	CASSWSRDTYEQYF
TRBV12-5	few	CASGSGTSGAGQFF
TRBV6-5	-	CASRRGAEVYGYTF
TRBV7-9	few	CASSLMGYGYTF
TRBV5-1	-	CASSLNRDSPLHF
TRBV7-9	-	CASSPSRGADTQYF
TRBV6-6	-	CASSYWGSGTEAFF
TRBV7-2	-	CASTQGQREYEQYF
TRBV6-1	-	CASSEVGQMRETQYF
TRBV15	-	CATSRAPEETQYF
TRBV18	-	CASSPNRGQGNQPQHF
TRBV30	-	CAYIRVAGGIGTQYF
TRBV5-4	once	CASSLALGQGGSQKQETQYF
TRBV7-2	-	CASSYKGANTGELFF
TRBV11-3	-	CASSPHGLAGETQYF
TRBV7-3	few	CASSLGQGTSGANVLTF
TRBV18	-	CASSPRRNTEAFF
TRBV28	-	CASSSASPYNEQFF
TRBV18	-	CASSTSGSGGEQYF
TRBV5-4	once	CASIPGGTHTTSGANVLTF
TRBV5-1	-	CASSLAAGGADTQYF
TRBV7-3	-	CASSENPQGNTEAFF
TRBV2	-	CASQEWVTYNEQFF
TRBV29-1	-	CSVDHRGSLNEQFF
TRBV4-2	-	CASSQVISGQHIEQYF
TRBV18	-	CASSPPLGQNQPQHF
TRBV5-1	-	CASSLIPGTYEQYF
TRBV5-1	-	CASSLEQGAEQYF
TRBV5-8	-	CASSRWSQETQYF
TRBV27	-	CASSWKGSTDTQYF
TRBV5-1	few	CASSLMGSAGETQYF